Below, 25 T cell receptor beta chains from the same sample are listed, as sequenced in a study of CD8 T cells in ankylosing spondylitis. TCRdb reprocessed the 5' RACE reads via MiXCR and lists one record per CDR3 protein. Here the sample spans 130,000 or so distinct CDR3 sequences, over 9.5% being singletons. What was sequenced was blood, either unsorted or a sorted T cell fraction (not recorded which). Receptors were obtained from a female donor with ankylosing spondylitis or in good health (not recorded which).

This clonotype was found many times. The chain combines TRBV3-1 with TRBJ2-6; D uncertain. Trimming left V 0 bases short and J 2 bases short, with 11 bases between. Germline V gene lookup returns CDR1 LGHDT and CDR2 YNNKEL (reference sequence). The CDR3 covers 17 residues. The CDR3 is CASSQDGRPAGANVLTF. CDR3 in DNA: TGTGCCAGCAGCCAAGATGGAAGGCCCGCTGGGGCCAACGTCCTGACTTTC.

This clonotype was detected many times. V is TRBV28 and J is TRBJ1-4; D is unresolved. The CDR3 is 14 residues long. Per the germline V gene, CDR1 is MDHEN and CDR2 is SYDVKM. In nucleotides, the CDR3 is TGTGCGATAAATGGTGCGACGCTTAATGAAAAACTGTTTTTT. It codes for CAINGATLNEKLFF.

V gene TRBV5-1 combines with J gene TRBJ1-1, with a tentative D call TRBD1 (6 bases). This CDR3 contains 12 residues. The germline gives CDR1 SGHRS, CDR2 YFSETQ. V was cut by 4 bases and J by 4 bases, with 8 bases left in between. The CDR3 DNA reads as TGCGCCAGCAGCACGGACAGCACTGAAGCTTTCTTT. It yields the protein CASSTDSTEAFF.

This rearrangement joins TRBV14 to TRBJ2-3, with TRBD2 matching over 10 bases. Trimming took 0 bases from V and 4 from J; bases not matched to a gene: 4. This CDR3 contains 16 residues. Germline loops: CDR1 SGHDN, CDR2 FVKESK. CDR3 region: CASSQEAGGRSDTQYF. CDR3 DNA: TGTGCCAGCAGCCAAGAAGCGGGAGGGCGTTCAGATACGCAGTATTTT.

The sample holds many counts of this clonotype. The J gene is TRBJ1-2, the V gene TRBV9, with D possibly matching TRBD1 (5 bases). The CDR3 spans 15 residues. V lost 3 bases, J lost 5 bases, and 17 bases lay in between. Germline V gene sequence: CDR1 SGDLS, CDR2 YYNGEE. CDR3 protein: CASSDPRTSFYGYTF. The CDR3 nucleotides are TGTGCCAGCAGCGATCCCCGGACATCCTTTTATGGCTACACCTTC.

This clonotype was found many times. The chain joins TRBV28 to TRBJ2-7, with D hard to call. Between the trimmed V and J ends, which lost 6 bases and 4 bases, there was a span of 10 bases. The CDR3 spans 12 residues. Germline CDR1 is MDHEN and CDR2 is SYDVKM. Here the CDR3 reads CASSPPLYEQYF. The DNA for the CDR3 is TGTGCCAGCAGCCCCCCTCTTTACGAGCAGTACTTC.

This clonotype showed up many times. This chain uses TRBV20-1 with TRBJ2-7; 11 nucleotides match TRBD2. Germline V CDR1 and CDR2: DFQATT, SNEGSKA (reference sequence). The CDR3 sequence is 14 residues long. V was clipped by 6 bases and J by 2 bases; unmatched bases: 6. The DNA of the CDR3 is TGCAGTGCGATAGCGGGAGGGTTTCCCTACGAGCAGTACTTC. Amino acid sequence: CSAIAGGFPYEQYF.

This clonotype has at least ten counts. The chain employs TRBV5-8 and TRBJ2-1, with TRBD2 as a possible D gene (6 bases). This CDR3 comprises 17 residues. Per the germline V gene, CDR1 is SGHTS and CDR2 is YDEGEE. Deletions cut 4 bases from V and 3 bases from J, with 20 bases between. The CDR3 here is CASSHGTTSLGYNEQFF. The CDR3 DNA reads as TGTGCCAGCAGCCACGGAACAACTAGCCTGGGCTACAATGAGCAGTTCTTC.

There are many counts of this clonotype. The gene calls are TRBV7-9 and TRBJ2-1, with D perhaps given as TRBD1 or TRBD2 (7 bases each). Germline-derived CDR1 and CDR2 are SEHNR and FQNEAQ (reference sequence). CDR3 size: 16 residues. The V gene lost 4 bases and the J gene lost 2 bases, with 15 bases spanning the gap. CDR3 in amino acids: CASSSPGGEAYNEQFF. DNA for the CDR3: TGTGCCAGCAGCTCGCCAGGGGGGGAGGCCTACAATGAGCAGTTCTTC.

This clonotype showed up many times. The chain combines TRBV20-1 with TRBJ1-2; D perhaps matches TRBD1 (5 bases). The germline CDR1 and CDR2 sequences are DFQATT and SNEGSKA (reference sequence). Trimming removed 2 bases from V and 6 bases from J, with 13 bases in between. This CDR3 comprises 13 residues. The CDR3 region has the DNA TGCAGTGCTAGATTGGGGACTCACGATGGCTACACCTTC. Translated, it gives CSARLGTHDGYTF.

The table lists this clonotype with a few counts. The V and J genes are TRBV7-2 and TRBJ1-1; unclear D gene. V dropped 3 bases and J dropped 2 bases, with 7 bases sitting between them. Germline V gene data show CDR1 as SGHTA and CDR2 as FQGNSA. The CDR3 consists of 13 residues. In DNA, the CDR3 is TGTGCCAGCAGCTTCCTACTAAACACTGAAGCTTTCTTT. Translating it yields CASSFLLNTEAFF.

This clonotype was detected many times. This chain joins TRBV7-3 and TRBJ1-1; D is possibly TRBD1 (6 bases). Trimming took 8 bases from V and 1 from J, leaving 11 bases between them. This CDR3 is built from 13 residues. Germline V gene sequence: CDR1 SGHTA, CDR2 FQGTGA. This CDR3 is CASWGTPNTEAFF. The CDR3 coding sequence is TGTGCCAGCTGGGGGACACCGAACACTGAAGCTTTCTTT.

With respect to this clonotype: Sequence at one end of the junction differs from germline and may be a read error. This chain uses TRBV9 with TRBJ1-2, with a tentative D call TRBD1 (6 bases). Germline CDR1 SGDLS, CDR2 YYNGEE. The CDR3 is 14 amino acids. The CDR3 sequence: CANSVLGGGYGYTF. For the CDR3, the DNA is TGTGCCAACAGCGTATTAGGGGGGGGTTATGGCTACACCTTC.

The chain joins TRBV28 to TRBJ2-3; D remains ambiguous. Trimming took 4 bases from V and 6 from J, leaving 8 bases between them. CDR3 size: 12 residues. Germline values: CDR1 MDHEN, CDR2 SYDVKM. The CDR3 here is CASSSRTDTQYF. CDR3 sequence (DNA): TGTGCCAGCAGTTCCCGGACGGATACGCAGTATTTT.

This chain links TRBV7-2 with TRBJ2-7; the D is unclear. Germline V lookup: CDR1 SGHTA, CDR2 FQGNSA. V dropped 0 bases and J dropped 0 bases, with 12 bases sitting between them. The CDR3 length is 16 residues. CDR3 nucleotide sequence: TGTGCCAGCAGCTTAGCGACTGGTAGGAGCTCCTACGAGCAGTACTTC. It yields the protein CASSLATGRSSYEQYF.

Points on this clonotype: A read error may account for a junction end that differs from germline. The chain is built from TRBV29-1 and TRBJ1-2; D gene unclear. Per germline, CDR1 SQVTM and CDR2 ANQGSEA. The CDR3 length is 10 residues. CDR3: CSVDGSGDTF. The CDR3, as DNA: TGCAGCGTTGACGGTTCTGGCGACACCTTC.

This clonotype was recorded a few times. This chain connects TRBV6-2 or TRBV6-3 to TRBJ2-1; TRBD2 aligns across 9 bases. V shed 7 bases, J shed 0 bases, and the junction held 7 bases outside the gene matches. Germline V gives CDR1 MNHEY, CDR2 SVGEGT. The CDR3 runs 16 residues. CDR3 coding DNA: TGTGCCAGCAAAGATTATAGCGGGAGCTCCTACAATGAGCAGTTCTTC. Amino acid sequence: CASKDYSGSSYNEQFF.

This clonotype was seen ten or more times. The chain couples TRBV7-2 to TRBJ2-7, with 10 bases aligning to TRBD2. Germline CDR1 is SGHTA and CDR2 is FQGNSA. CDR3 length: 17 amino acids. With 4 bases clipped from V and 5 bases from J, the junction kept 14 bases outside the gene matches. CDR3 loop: CASSSGLGAGGYHEQYF. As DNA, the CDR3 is TGTGCCAGCAGCTCCGGCCTGGGAGCGGGAGGGTACCACGAGCAGTACTTC.

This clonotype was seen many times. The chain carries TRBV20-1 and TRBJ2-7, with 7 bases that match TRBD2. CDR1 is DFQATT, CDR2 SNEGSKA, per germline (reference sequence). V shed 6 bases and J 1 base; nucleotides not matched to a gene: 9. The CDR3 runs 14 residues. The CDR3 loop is CSALFQAGSYEQYF. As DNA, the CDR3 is TGCAGTGCACTTTTTCAAGCGGGGTCCTACGAGCAGTACTTC.

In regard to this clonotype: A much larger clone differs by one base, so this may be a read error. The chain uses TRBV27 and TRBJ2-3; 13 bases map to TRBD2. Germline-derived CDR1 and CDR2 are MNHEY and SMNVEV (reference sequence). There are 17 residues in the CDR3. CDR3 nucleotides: TGTGCCAGCAGTTATGGACTAGCGGGGGCCCTCACAGGTACGCAGTATTTT. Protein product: CASSYGLAGALTGTQYF.

CDR3 sequence: CAWSEQGRQPQHF. DNA of the CDR3: TGTGCCTGGAGTGAACAGGGACGGCAGCCCCAGCATTTT. The rearrangement uses TRBV30 and TRBJ1-5; D might be TRBD1 (6 bases). This CDR3 comprises 13 residues. V gave up 1 base and J gave up 7 bases, with 11 bases separating them. Germline V gene sequence: CDR1 GTSNPN, CDR2 SVGIG (reference sequence).

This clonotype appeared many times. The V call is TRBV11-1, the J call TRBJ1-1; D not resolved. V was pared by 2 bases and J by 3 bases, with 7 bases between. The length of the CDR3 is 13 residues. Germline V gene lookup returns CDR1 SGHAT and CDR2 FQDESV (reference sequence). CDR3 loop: CASSLPRYTEAFF. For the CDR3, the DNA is TGTGCCAGCAGCTTACCGCGTTACACTGAAGCTTTCTTT.

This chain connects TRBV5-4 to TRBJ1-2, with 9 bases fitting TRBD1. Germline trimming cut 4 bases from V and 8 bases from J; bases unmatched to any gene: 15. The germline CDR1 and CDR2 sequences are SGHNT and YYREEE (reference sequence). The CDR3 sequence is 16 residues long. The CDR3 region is CASSIPGQGYRQGYTF. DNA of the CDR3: TGTGCCAGCAGCATTCCGGGACAGGGATATCGCCAAGGCTACACCTTC.

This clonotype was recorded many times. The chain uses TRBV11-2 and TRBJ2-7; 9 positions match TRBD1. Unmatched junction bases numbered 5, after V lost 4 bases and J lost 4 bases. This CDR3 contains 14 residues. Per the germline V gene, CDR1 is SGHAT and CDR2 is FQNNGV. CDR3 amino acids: CASSSSGQGYEQYF. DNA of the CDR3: TGTGCCAGCAGCTCCTCGGGACAGGGTTACGAGCAGTACTTC.

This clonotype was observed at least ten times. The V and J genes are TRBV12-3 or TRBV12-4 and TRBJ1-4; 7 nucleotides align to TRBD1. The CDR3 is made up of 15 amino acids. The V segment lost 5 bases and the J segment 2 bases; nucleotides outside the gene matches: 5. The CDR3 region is CASSPRRGTNEKLFF. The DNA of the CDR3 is TGTGCCAGCAGTCCACGCAGGGGGACTAATGAAAAACTGTTTTTT.